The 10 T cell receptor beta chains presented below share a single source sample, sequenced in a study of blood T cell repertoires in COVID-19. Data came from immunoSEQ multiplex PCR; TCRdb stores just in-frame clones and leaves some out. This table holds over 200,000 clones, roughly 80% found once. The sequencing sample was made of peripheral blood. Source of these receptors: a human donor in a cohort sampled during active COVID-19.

The CDR3 reads CASSFRQGGYGYTF. CDR3 sequence (DNA): TGTGCCAGCAGCTTCAGACAGGGCGGCTATGGCTACACCTTC. The V gene is TRBV11-2, the J gene TRBJ1-2, with TRBD1 identical over 7 bases. Germline-derived CDR1 and CDR2 are SGHAT and FQNNGV. V lost 3 bases, J lost 4 bases, and 5 bases stayed unmatched. The CDR3 is 14 residues long.

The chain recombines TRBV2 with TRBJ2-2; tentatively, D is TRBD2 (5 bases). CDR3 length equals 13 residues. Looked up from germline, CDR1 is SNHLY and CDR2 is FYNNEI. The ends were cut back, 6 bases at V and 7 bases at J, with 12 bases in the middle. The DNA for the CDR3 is TGTGCCAGCAGCGGGGAGACGGGCGGGGAGCTGTTTTTT. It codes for CASSGETGGELFF.

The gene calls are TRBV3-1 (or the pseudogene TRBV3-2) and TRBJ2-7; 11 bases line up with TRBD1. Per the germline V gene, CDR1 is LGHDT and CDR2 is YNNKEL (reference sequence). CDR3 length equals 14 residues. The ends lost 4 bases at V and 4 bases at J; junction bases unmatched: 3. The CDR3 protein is CASSLGQGGYEQYF. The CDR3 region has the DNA TGTGCCAGCAGCCTGGGACAGGGGGGTTACGAGCAGTACTTC.

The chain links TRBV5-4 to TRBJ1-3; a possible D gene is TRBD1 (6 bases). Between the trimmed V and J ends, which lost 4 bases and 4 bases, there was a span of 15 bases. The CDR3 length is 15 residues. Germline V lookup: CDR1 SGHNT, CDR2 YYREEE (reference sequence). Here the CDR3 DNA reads TGTGCCAGCAGCCCGACAGGAGGAGTCGGAAACACCATATATTTT. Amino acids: CASSPTGGVGNTIYF.

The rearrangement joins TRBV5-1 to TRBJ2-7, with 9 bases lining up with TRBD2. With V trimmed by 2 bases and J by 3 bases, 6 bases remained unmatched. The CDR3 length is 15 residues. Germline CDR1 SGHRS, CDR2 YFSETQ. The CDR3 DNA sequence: TGCGCCAGCAGCTTAAAGGGACTAGCAGTCTACGAGCAGTACTTC. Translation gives CASSLKGLAVYEQYF.

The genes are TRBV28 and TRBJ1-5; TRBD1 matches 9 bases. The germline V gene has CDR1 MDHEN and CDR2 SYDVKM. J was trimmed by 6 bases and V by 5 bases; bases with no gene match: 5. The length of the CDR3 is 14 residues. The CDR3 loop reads CASSRTGVVQPQHF. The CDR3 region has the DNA TGTGCCAGCAGTCGGACAGGGGTTGTTCAGCCCCAGCATTTT.

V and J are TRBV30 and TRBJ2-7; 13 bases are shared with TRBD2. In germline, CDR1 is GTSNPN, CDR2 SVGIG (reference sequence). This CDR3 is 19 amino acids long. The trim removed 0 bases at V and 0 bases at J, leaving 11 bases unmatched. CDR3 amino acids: CAWSVLRTSGGSSSYEQYF. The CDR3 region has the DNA TGTGCCTGGAGTGTACTTCGGACTAGCGGGGGTTCGAGCTCCTACGAGCAGTACTTC.

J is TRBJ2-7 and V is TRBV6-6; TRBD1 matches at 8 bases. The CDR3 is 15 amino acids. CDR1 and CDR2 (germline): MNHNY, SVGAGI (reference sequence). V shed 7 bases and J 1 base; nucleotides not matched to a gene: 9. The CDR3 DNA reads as TGTGCCAGCACCTGGGACGGACAGGGATCCTACGAGCAGTACTTC. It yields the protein CASTWDGQGSYEQYF.

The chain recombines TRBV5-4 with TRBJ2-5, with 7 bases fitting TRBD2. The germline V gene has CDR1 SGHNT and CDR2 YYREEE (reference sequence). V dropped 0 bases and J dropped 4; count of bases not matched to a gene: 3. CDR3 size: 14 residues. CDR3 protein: CASSLGAGAETQYF. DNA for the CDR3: TGTGCCAGCAGCTTGGGGGCGGGAGCAGAGACCCAGTACTTC.

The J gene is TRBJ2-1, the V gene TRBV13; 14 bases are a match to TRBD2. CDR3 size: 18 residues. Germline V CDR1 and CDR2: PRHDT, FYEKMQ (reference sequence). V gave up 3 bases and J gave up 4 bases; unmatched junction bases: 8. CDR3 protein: CASSFGTSGRGGYNEQFF. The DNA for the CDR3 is TGTGCCAGCAGCTTCGGGACTAGCGGGAGAGGGGGTTACAATGAGCAGTTCTTC. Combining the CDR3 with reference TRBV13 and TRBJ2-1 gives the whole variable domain AAGVIQSPRHLIKEKRETATLKCYPIPRHDTVYWYQQGPGQDPQFLISFYEKMQSDKGSIPDRFSAQQFSDYHSELNMSSLELGDSALYFCASSFGTSGRGGYNEQFFGPGTRLTVL.